This T cell receptor (beta chain) was retrieved from a study of cytomegalovirus exposure and HLA in healthy donors. Overall study results and limits: The authors later found most CMV-associated TCR beta chains appeared HLA-restricted. TCR beta V- and J-gene trimming, according to a later analysis, was linked to a missense DCLRE1C variant.

About this clone: The antigen remains undetermined.

V was pared by 2 bases and J by 6 bases, with 16 bases between. This CDR3 contains 15 residues. The germline gives CDR1 MGHDK, CDR2 SYGVNS. Donors sampled were nominally healthy, though unrecorded immune exposures were likely. The PCR ran on 60 Vbeta and 13 Jbeta primers. Data came from immunoSEQ multiplex PCR; TCRdb stores just in-frame clones and leaves some out. This specimen shows around 88,000 clones; the ten leading clones hold about 5.9%. This clonotype originated in a girl aged 5-17 years in good health and CMV-seropositive. The chain recombines TRBV25-1 with TRBJ1-2; D might be TRBD1 (5 bases). The sequenced sample consisted of PBMCs. For the CDR3, the DNA is TGTGCCAGCAGTGAACCGGGACTGGAGGCTAATGGCTACACCTTC. Its protein is CASSEPGLEANGYTF.